Following are 18 T cell receptor beta chains from one sample sequenced in a study of blood T cell repertoires in COVID-19. Repertoires were generated with immunoSEQ multiplex PCR, while TCRdb's copy carries only in-frame clones and drops some. This table holds 250,000 to 350,000 clones, 85% to 90% found once. Sequencing was carried out using PBMCs or T cells enriched from blood (not recorded which). The receptors shown here come from a woman aged 18 to 35 who had recovered from COVID-19.

This rearrangement joins TRBV3-1 (or the pseudogene TRBV3-2) to TRBJ1-5; weak D call: TRBD1 (6 bases). CDR3 length: 15 amino acids. Germline-derived CDR1 and CDR2 are LGHDT and YNNKEL (reference sequence). The V and J ends lost 0 bases and 4 bases respectively, with 10 bases between them. CDR3 sequence: CASSQDGQQNQPQHF. The CDR3 DNA follows: TGTGCCAGCAGCCAAGATGGACAGCAAAATCAGCCCCAGCATTTT.

The chain has TRBV5-1 and TRBJ1-4; 8 bases are shared with TRBD1. CDR1 and CDR2 (germline): SGHRS, YFSETQ. The J segment lost 8 bases and the V segment lost 3 bases, leaving 6 bases of the junction unmatched. The CDR3 covers 14 residues. The CDR3 DNA sequence: TGCGCCAGCAGCTCGGGACAGGTGGGCGAAAAACTGTTTTTT. Encoded protein: CASSSGQVGEKLFF.

The CDR3 DNA is TGTGCCAGCAGCCAAGTCCGGGGACACCCAGGCCAGCCCCAGCATTTT. Protein: CASSQVRGHPGQPQHF. V and J are TRBV4-2 and TRBJ1-5; tentatively, D is TRBD1 (6 bases). The CDR3 covers 16 residues. Looked up from germline, CDR1 is LGHNA and CDR2 is YNFKEQ. V was pared by 1 base and J by 7 bases, with 17 bases between.

The V call is TRBV11-2, the J call TRBJ2-7; 8 positions agree with TRBD1. The CDR3 totals 13 residues. CDR1 SGHAT and CDR2 FQNNGV come from the germline V gene. V was pared by 4 bases and J by 6 bases, with 5 bases of the junction left unmatched. In DNA, the CDR3 is TGTGCCAGCAGCTATCAGGGGGCTGGCGAGCAGTACTTC. Translation: CASSYQGAGEQYF.

This clone was recorded once. The V gene is TRBV2, the J gene TRBJ1-2; perhaps TRBD1 as D (5 bases). Germline lookup yields CDR1 SNHLY and CDR2 FYNNEI. The V end was cut by 3 bases, the J end by 4 bases, with 9 bases between. The CDR3 has 13 amino acids. The CDR3: CASSDQGTYGYTF. As DNA, the CDR3 is TGTGCCAGCAGTGACCAGGGCACCTATGGCTACACCTTC. The whole variable domain, filled in from reference TRBV2 and TRBJ1-2, reads EPEVTQTPSHQVTQMGQEVILRCVPISNHLYFYWYRQILGQKVEFLVSFYNNEISEKSEIFDDQFSVERPDGSNFTLKIRSTKLEDSAMYFCASSDQGTYGYTFGSGTRLTVV.

The chain combines TRBV3-1 (or the pseudogene TRBV3-2) with TRBJ1-4; D is unresolved. V was cut by 4 bases and J by 4 bases, with 13 bases left in between. Germline-derived CDR1 and CDR2 are LGHDT and YNNKEL (reference sequence). The CDR3 is made up of 15 amino acids. The CDR3 sequence: CASSPFAGLNEKLFF. The CDR3 region has the DNA TGTGCCAGCAGCCCCTTCGCCGGACTTAATGAAAAACTGTTTTTT.

The rearrangement links TRBV25-1 to TRBJ2-7; 7 nucleotides align to TRBD1. Per germline, CDR1 MGHDK and CDR2 SYGVNS. This CDR3 region has 13 residues. V was clipped by 6 bases and J by 5 bases; unmatched bases: 7. Here the CDR3 DNA reads TGTGCCAGCAGGAGACAGGGTGCCGACGAGCAGTACTTC. Translating gives CASRRQGADEQYF.

The rearrangement links TRBV5-1 to TRBJ2-2; D remains unclear. The V end was cut by 8 bases, the J end by 1 base, with 12 bases between. This CDR3 contains 14 residues. Germline values: CDR1 SGHRS, CDR2 YFSETQ. The CDR3 bases are TGCGCCAGTGAAACGGGTCAGAACACCGGGGAGCTGTTTTTT. Its protein is CASETGQNTGELFF.

V gene TRBV19 combines with J gene TRBJ1-1; D uncertain. The CDR3 runs to 14 residues. CDR1 is LNHDA, CDR2 SQIVND, per germline (reference sequence). V lost 2 bases and J 1 base, leaving 8 bases between the germline ends. The CDR3 spells CASSIPGPNTEAFF. The CDR3 DNA sequence: TGTGCCAGTAGTATACCTGGGCCGAACACTGAAGCTTTCTTT.

This chain joins TRBV6-5 and TRBJ2-7; D is unresolved. The length of the CDR3 is 14 residues. Deletions cut 8 bases from V and 1 base from J, with 15 bases between. Germline V CDR1 and CDR2: MNHEY, SVGAGI. CDR3 nucleotides: TGTGCCAGCCGCCGTGGTGTCGGGTCCTACGAGCAGTACTTC. Translation gives CASRRGVGSYEQYF.

This chain links TRBV28 with TRBJ2-2, with 7 bases aligning to TRBD2. Germline V lookup: CDR1 MDHEN, CDR2 SYDVKM. CDR3 length: 13 amino acids. Germline trimming cut 7 bases from V and 5 bases from J; bases unmatched to any gene: 4. The CDR3 sequence is CASISGGTGELFF. CDR3 sequence (DNA): TGTGCCAGCATATCGGGGGGAACCGGGGAGCTGTTTTTT.

This clone appeared once. This sequence joins TRBV6-5 and TRBJ2-3; 9 bases align to TRBD2. CDR3 length equals 13 residues. The J segment lost 5 bases and the V segment lost 6 bases, leaving 3 bases of the junction unmatched. The germline CDR1 and CDR2 sequences are MNHEY and SVGAGI. The CDR3 protein is CASRAGGLDTQYF. The CDR3 DNA follows: TGTGCCAGCAGAGCGGGAGGATTAGATACGCAGTATTTT.

The rearrangement links TRBV7-8 to TRBJ2-3, with 15 bases that match TRBD2. Trimming took 5 bases from V and 4 from J; bases not matched to a gene: 16. CDR1 and CDR2 from the germline V gene are SGHVS and FQNEAQ. The CDR3 consists of 20 residues. The CDR3 DNA follows: TGTGCCAGCAGCGCCCGGACTAGCGGGGGGGGCCCCTTCAACCCAGATACGCAGTATTTT. The encoded protein is CASSARTSGGGPFNPDTQYF.

The chain links TRBV30 to TRBJ2-6; 8 bases are a match to TRBD2. Germline V lookup: CDR1 GTSNPN, CDR2 SVGIG (reference sequence). With V trimmed by 3 bases and J by 0 bases, 16 bases remained unmatched. This CDR3 contains 20 residues. CDR3 in amino acids: CAWSPRFAGGLFSGANVLTF. Written as DNA, the CDR3 is TGTGCCTGGAGCCCTAGGTTTGCGGGAGGTCTTTTCTCTGGGGCCAACGTCCTGACTTTC.

The genes are TRBV15 and TRBJ2-6, with D possibly TRBD1 on 6 matching bases. CDR3 length equals 15 residues. Trimming shortened V by 1 base and J by 2 bases, and 6 bases separated the two germline ends. CDR1 and CDR2 (germline): LNHNV, YYDKDF (reference sequence). CDR3 DNA sequence: TGTGCCACCAGCAGAGCAGGGGCTGGGGCCAACGTCCTGACTTTC. Translated: CATSRAGAGANVLTF.

The chain couples TRBV11-2 to TRBJ1-2; weak D call: TRBD1 (6 bases). The V end lost 4 bases, the J end lost 6 bases, and 18 bases lay between the germline ends. The CDR3 runs to 15 residues. The germline V gene has CDR1 SGHAT and CDR2 FQNNGV. The chain's CDR3 is CASSWTDNYADGYTF. CDR3 nucleotides: TGTGCCAGCAGCTGGACAGATAACTATGCCGATGGCTACACCTTC.

The chain employs TRBV5-4 and TRBJ2-1; TRBD2 is a possible D gene (5 bases). CDR3 length equals 15 residues. Trimming stripped 3 bases from V and 2 bases from J, with 12 bases between. CDR1 is SGHNT, CDR2 YYREEE, per germline (reference sequence). This chain's CDR3 is CASSYGSGTYNEQFF. In nucleotides, the CDR3 is TGTGCCAGCAGCTATGGCTCCGGGACCTACAATGAGCAGTTCTTC. Full variable domain (missing parts from reference TRBV5-4 and TRBJ2-1): ETGVTQSPTHLIKTRGQQVTLRCSSQSGHNTVSWYQQALGQGPQFIFQYYREEENGRGNFPPRFSGLQFPNYSSELNVNALELDDSALYLCASSYGSGTYNEQFFGPGTRLTVL.

CDR3 in amino acids: CASSPSGRGTLNTEAFF. The CDR3 bases are TGTGCCAGCTCACCTAGTGGCAGGGGGACCCTGAACACTGAAGCTTTCTTT. The rearrangement uses TRBV18 and TRBJ1-1; TRBD1 aligns across 7 bases. The CDR3 covers 17 residues. With V trimmed by 3 bases and J by 0 bases, 10 bases remained unmatched. Germline CDR1 KGHSH, CDR2 LQKENI.